This T cell receptor (beta chain) stems from a study of memory CD4+ T cells and cytomegalovirus serostatus. Study-wide context: Healthy Belgian adult donors included about nine CMV-positive and 24 CMV-negative people. Regarding the study as a whole: About two fifths of the roughly 150 known CMV-associated TCRbeta sequences appeared in CD4+ memory. CMV serostatus prediction reached median AUC approximately 0.96, or 0.89 with US-trained model.

The count of this clone is one. The antigen is not known. The sort gate was single viable CD3+CD4+CD8-CD45RO+ cells for memory CD4+ T cells. This CDR3 has 17 residues. Germline assignment: CDR1 SGHRS and CDR2 YFSETQ. The V end was cut by 4 bases, the J end by 0 bases, with 14 bases between. In the source study's methods: After removing out-of-frame reads, 2,204,828 distinct TCRbeta sequences remained. Clones were sequenced by immunoSEQ multiplex PCR, and TCRdb holds only the in-frame ones, with some missing. V and J calls and clone size come straight from that table; D and trimming were deduced from the DNA. This table has about 57,000 clones, approximately 79% appearing once.

The V gene is TRBV5-1, the J gene TRBJ2-6; D is ambiguous. This receptor was identified in an adult in good health and CMV-seronegative. Material: memory CD4+ T cells from blood. The CDR3 coding sequence is TGCGCCAGCAGCACCGGCCCGACAACCTCTGGGGCCAACGTCCTGACTTTC. Translated: CASSTGPTTSGANVLTF.